The rows below give T cell receptor beta chains drawn from one sample of a study of T cell responses to AZD1222 COVID-19 vaccine. Using immunoSEQ multiplex PCR, the repertoire was profiled, and TCRdb retains in-frame clones only, with some absent. The table shows 65,000 to 75,000 clones, with 80% occurring only once. This specimen consisted of peripheral blood, obtained 28 days after the second AZD1222 dose. The receptors were sampled from an adult who received the AZD1222 COVID-19 vaccine. The CDR3 runs from the conserved cysteine through the conserved F or W. The D gene is left open where the match is weak. Rows give clone size only sometimes, using once, few, many, or a class for an expanded clone.

j_call: TRBJ1-5
d_call: .
clone_size: .
v_call: TRBV28
cdr3_nt: TGTGCCAGCAGTTTATACGGGGGAGGCAATCAGCCCCAGCATTTT
cdr3_aa: CASSLYGGGNQPQHF

j_call: TRBJ1-5
d_call: .
clone_size: .
v_call: TRBV21-1
cdr3_nt: TGTGCCAGCAGCAAAGCATGCAGGGCTTGTCAGCCCCAGCATTTT
cdr3_aa: CASSKACRACQPQHF

j_call: TRBJ1-1
d_call: TRBD1
clone_size: .
v_call: TRBV29-1
cdr3_nt: TGCAGCGTTTCGGGACAGAATGCGAACACTGAAGCTTTCTTT
cdr3_aa: CSVSGQNANTEAFF

j_call: TRBJ2-7
d_call: .
clone_size: .
v_call: TRBV7-9
cdr3_nt: TGTGCCAGCAGTCAGTCCTCATTTGGGGAGCAGTACTTC
cdr3_aa: CASSQSSFGEQYF

j_call: TRBJ2-7
d_call: TRBD2
clone_size: .
v_call: TRBV3-1/TRBV3-2
cdr3_nt: TGTGCCAGCAGCACTACTAGCGGGGTCAACTACGAGCAGTACTTC
cdr3_aa: CASSTTSGVNYEQYF

j_call: TRBJ2-2
d_call: .
clone_size: .
v_call: TRBV5-6
cdr3_nt: TGTGCCAGCAGCTCCGAACCGGGACTCGGATCGAGCGGGGAGCTGTTTTTT
cdr3_aa: CASSSEPGLGSSGELFF

j_call: TRBJ2-1
d_call: TRBD1
clone_size: .
v_call: TRBV7-8
cdr3_nt: TGTGCCAGCAGAAAAACGATTTTCGGGACAGGAAACAATGAGCAGTTCTTC
cdr3_aa: CASRKTIFGTGNNEQFF

j_call: TRBJ2-4
d_call: .
clone_size: .
v_call: TRBV28
cdr3_nt: TGTGCCAGCAGCCGCGGACTCGTTAGGTCGGGCTTAAAAAACATTCAGTACTTC
cdr3_aa: CASSRGLVRSGLKNIQYF

j_call: TRBJ1-4
d_call: .
clone_size: .
v_call: TRBV19
cdr3_nt: TGTGCCAGTAGTATCGGGGAAAAACTGTTTTTT
cdr3_aa: CASSIGEKLFF

j_call: TRBJ2-1
d_call: .
clone_size: few
v_call: TRBV24-1
cdr3_nt: TGTGCCACCAGTGCCAGGATGCACAATGAGCAGTTCTTC
cdr3_aa: CATSARMHNEQFF

j_call: TRBJ2-5
d_call: TRBD2
clone_size: .
v_call: TRBV7-2
cdr3_nt: TGTGCCAGCAGCTTAGTACCAGCGGGGGAGCAAGAGACCCAGTACTTC
cdr3_aa: CASSLVPAGEQETQYF

j_call: TRBJ2-3
d_call: .
clone_size: .
v_call: TRBV6-2/TRBV6-3
cdr3_nt: TGTGCCAGCAGTTACCCACAGGGTGGTGGTGCTGATACGCAGTATTTT
cdr3_aa: CASSYPQGGGADTQYF

j_call: TRBJ2-2
d_call: .
clone_size: .
v_call: TRBV5-4
cdr3_nt: TGTGCCAGCAGCTTCGCGCGCCTGCCAACCGGGGAGCTGTTTTTT
cdr3_aa: CASSFARLPTGELFF

j_call: TRBJ2-1
d_call: .
clone_size: .
v_call: TRBV19
cdr3_nt: TGTGCCAGTAGTATTGAGCTCACCCTGGACGACAATGAGCAGTTCTTC
cdr3_aa: CASSIELTLDDNEQFF

j_call: TRBJ2-2
d_call: TRBD1
clone_size: .
v_call: TRBV5-6
cdr3_nt: TGTGCCAGCAGCTTAGGGACAGGGCTGAACACCGGGGAGCTGTTTTTT
cdr3_aa: CASSLGTGLNTGELFF

j_call: TRBJ1-1
d_call: .
clone_size: .
v_call: TRBV6-5
cdr3_nt: TGTGCCAGCAGCCAAATGAACACTGAAGCTTTCTTT
cdr3_aa: CASSQMNTEAFF

j_call: TRBJ1-1
d_call: .
clone_size: .
v_call: TRBV28
cdr3_nt: TGTGCCAGCAGTTCCGACCGCCCCGGGGGTGAAGCTTTCTTT
cdr3_aa: CASSSDRPGGEAFF

j_call: TRBJ2-3
d_call: .
clone_size: .
v_call: TRBV19
cdr3_nt: TGTGCCAGTAGATCTTTAGCGACAAGCACAGATACGCAGTATTTT
cdr3_aa: CASRSLATSTDTQYF

j_call: TRBJ2-5
d_call: .
clone_size: .
v_call: TRBV18
cdr3_nt: TGTGCCAGCTCACCTGACGGGGACGGGGGAGAGACCCAGTACTTC
cdr3_aa: CASSPDGDGGETQYF

j_call: TRBJ1-6
d_call: TRBD1
clone_size: few
v_call: TRBV28
cdr3_nt: TGTGCCAGCAACAGGGGGGCTCATTCACCCCTCCACTTT
cdr3_aa: CASNRGAHSPLHF

j_call: TRBJ2-2
d_call: .
clone_size: .
v_call: TRBV6-1
cdr3_nt: TGTGCCAGCAGTGCCGCGGGACCTCTGAACACCGGGGAGCTGTTTTTT
cdr3_aa: CASSAAGPLNTGELFF

j_call: TRBJ1-1
d_call: .
clone_size: .
v_call: TRBV6-5
cdr3_nt: TGTGCCAGCAGTCCAACGGTAGGGGGTACTGAAGCTTTCTTT
cdr3_aa: CASSPTVGGTEAFF